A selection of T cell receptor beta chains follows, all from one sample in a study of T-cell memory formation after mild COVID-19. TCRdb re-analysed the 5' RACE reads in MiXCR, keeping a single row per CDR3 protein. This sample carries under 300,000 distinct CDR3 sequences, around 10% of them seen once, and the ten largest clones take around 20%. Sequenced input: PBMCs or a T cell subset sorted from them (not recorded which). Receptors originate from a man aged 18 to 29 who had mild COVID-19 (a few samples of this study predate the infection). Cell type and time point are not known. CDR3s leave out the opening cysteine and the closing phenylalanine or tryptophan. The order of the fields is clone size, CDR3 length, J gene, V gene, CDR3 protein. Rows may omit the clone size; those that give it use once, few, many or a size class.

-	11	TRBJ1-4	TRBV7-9	ASSRPLGEKLF
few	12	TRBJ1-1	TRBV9	ASSVVDRNTEAF
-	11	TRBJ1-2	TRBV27	ASSLRGTYGYT
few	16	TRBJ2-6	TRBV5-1	ASSLGGGQSSGANVLT
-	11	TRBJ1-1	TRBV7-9	ACSISLNTEAF
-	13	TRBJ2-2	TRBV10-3	AISAADTNTGELF
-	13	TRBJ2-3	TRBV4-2	ASNLGLADTDTQY
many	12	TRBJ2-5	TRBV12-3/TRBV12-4	ASSLAGGPETQY
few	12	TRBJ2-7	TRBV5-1	ASSLAPGGNEQY
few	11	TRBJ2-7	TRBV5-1	ASSVNQAYEQY
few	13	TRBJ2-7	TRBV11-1	ASSPTTGVYHEQY
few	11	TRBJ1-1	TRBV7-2	ASSLVGQTEAF
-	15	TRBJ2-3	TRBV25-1	ASSPGLAGDPTDTQY
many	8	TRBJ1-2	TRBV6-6	ASSSDSRS
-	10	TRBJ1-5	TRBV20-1	SARPGGQPQH
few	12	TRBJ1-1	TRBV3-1	ASSARDRGTEAF
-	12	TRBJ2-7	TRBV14	ASSQWAASYEQY
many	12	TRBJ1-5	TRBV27	ASSLKSSNQPQH
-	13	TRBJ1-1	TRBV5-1	ASSLFFQLNTEAF
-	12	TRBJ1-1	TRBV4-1	ASSQDSGNTEAF
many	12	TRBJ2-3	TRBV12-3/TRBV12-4	ASGTSGGADTQY
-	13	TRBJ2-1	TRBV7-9	ASSLGGGRFNEQF
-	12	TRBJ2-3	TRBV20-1	SAQAGQDTDTQY
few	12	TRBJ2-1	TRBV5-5	ASSPRVIYNEQF
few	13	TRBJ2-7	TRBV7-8	ASSRPRSGGYEQY
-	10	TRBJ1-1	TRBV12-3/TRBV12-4	ASSGPTKGAF
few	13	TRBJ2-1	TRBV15	ATSRETGVGSGQF
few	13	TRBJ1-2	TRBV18	ASSPVQVEVFGYT
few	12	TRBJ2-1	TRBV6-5	ASSPSGGIREQF
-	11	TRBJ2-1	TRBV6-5	ASSHRGNNEQF
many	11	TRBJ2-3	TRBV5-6	ASSFGRADTQY
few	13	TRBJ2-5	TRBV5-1	ASSFGQGALGTQY
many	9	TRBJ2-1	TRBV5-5	ASSLSHEQF
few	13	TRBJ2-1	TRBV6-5	ASSSSGSSQDEQF
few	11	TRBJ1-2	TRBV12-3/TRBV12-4	ASSFRQNYGYT
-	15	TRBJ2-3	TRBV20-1	SALPLPGLAVTDTQY
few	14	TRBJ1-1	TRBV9	ASSVDGQRMNTEAF
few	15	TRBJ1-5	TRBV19	ASSSLRDPLFSQPQH